This note documents a single T cell receptor beta chain sequence. CDR1 and CDR2 (germline): SGHDN, FVKESK. The CDR3 extends over 14 amino acids. The data were obtained in a study of CXCR3-negative and CXCR3-positive naive CD8 T cells. All TRB cDNA libraries came from 5' RACE performed with UMI labels. TCRdb reprocessed the 5' RACE reads, keeping one entry per CDR3 protein, no DNA. The repertoire table contains around 50,000 distinct CDR3 sequences. Triplicate approximately 300,000-cell sorts were made of each CD8+ T cell subset. Naive CD8+ T cells were CD45RO-CCR7+CD27+CD95-. The source is a human donor in good health. Some clones in this sample may be carry-over from other donors' samples. Sequencing was done on a sample of naive CXCR3- CD8+ T cells from blood. The subset was: CD45RO-CCR7+CD27+CD95- naive CD8+ T cells lacking CXCR3 (TNR3-). The gene calls are TRBV14 and TRBJ2-4; TCRdb picks TRBD1, but there is no DNA to check that call. The chain's CDR3 is CASSQPGTENIQYF.